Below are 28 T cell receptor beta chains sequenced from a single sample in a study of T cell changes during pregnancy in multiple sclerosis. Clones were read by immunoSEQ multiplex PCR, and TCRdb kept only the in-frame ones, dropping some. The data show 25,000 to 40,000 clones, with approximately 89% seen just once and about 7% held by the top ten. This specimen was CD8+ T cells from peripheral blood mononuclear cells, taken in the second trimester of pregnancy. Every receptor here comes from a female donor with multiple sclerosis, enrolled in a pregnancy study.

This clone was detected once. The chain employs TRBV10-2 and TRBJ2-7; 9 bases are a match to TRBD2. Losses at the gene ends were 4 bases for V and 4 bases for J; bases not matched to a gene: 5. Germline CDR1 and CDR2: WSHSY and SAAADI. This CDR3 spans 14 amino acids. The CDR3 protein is CASSVSGSGYEQYF. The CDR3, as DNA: TGCGCCAGCAGTGTTAGCGGGAGTGGTTACGAGCAGTACTTC.

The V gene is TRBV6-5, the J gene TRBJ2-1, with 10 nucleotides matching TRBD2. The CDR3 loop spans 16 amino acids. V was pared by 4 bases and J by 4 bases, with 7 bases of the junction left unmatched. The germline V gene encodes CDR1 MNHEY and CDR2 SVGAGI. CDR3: CASSSDLAGVYNEQFF. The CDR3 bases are TGTGCCAGCAGTTCCGACCTAGCGGGAGTGTACAATGAGCAGTTCTTC.

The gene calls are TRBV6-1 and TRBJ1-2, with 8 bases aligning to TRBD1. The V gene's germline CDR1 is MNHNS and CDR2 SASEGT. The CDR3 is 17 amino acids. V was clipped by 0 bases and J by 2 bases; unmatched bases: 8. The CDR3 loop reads CASSEARTGPPNYGYTF. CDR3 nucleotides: TGTGCCAGCAGTGAAGCCAGGACAGGGCCACCCAACTATGGCTACACCTTC.

In nucleotides, the CDR3 is TGCGCCAGCAGCCAAAGAGGGAATCCCGGGGAGCTGTTTTTT. Translated, it gives CASSQRGNPGELFF. V and J are TRBV4-3 and TRBJ2-2, with a possible D match to TRBD2 (5 bases). Germline V gene sequence: CDR1 LGHNA, CDR2 YSLEER. The ends were cut back, 2 bases at V and 6 bases at J, with 10 bases in the middle. The CDR3 has 14 amino acids.

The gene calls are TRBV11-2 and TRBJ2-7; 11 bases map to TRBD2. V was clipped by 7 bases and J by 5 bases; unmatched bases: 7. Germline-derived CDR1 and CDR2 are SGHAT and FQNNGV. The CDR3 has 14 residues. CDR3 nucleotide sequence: TGTGCCAGCACCATGACTAGCGGGAACCACGAGCAGTACTTC. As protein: CASTMTSGNHEQYF.

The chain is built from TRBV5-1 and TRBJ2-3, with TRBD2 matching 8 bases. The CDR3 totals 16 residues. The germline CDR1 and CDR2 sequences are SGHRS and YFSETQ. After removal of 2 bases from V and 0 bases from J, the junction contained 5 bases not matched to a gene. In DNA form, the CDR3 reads TGCGCCAGCAGCTTCGGGCGGGGGGCTAGCACAGATACGCAGTATTTT. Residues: CASSFGRGASTDTQYF.

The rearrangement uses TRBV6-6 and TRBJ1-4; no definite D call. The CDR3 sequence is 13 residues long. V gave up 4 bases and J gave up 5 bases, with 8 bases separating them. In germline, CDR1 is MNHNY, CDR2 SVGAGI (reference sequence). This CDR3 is CASSLGPNEKLFF. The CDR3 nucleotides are TGTGCCAGCAGTTTGGGCCCAAATGAAAAACTGTTTTTT.

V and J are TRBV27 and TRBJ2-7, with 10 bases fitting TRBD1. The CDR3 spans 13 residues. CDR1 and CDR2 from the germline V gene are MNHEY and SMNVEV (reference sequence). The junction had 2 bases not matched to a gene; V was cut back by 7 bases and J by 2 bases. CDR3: CASMGTGAYEQYF. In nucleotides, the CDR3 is TGTGCCAGCATGGGGACAGGGGCCTACGAGCAGTACTTC.

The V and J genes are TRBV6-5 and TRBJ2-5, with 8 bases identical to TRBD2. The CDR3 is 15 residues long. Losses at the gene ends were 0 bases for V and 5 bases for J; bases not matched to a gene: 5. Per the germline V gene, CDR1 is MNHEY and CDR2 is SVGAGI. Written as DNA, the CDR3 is TGTGCCAGCAGTTACTCGGCGGGAGGAGTCGAGACCCAGTACTTC. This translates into CASSYSAGGVETQYF.

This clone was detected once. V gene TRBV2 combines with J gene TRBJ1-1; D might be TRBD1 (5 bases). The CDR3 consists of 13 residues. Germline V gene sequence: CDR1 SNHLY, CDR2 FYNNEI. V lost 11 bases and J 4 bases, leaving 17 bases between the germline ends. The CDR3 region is CAADGGTSTEAFF. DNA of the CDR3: TGTGCCGCCGACGGGGGGACGTCCACTGAAGCTTTCTTT.

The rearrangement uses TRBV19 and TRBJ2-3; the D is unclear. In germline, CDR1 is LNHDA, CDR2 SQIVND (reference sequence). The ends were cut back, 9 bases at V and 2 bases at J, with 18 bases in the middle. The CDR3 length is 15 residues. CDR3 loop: CASTLRRWHTDTQYF. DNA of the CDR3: TGTGCCAGCACGCTCCGGCGGTGGCACACAGATACGCAGTATTTT.

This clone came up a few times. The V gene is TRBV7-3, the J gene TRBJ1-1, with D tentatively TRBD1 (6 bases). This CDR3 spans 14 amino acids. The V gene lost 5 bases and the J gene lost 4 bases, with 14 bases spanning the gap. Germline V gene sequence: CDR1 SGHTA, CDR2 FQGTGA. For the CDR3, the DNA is TGTGCCAGCAGCCGCGCCGGGACAAGCACTGAAGCTTTCTTT. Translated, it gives CASSRAGTSTEAFF.

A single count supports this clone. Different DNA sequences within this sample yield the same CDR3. The CDR3 nucleotides read TGTGCCAGCAGTGAATGGGCGAGAAATCAGCCCCAGCATTTT. Translating it yields CASSEWARNQPQHF. The chain joins TRBV25-1 to TRBJ1-5; no firm D call. Germline V gene sequence: CDR1 MGHDK, CDR2 SYGVNS. V was shortened by 1 base and J by 4 bases, with 8 bases between the two germline ends. This CDR3 comprises 14 residues.

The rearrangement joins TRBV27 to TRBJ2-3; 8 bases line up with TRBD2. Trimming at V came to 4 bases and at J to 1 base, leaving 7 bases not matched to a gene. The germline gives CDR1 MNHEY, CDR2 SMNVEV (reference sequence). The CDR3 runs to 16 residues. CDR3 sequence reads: CASSWAAGGGTDTQYF. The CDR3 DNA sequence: TGTGCCAGCAGTTGGGCGGCGGGGGGCGGCACAGATACGCAGTATTTT.

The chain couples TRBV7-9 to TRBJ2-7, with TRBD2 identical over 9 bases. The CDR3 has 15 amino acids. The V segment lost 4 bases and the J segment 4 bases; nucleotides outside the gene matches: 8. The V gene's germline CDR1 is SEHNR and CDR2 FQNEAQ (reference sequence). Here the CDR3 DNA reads TGTGCCAGCAGCTCGTTAGCGGGAGTATTTTACGAGCAGTACTTC. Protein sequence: CASSSLAGVFYEQYF.

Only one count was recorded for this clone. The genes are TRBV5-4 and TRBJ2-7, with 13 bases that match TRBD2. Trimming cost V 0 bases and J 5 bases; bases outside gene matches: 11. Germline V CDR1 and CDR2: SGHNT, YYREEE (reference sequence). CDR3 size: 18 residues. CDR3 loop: CASSLAPGLAGSKDEQYF. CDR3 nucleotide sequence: TGTGCCAGCAGCTTGGCCCCGGGACTAGCGGGATCCAAGGACGAGCAGTACTTC.

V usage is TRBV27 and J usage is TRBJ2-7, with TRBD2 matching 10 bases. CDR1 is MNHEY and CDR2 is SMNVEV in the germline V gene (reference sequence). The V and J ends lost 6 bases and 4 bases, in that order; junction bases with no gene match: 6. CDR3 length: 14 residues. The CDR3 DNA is TGTGCCAGCAGCCAAGCGGGAGGGCCGTACGAGCAGTACTTC. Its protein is CASSQAGGPYEQYF.

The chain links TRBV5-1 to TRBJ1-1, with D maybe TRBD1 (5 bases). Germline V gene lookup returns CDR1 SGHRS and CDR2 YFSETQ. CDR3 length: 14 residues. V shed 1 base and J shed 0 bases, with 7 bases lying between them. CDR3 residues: CASSLSGVNTEAFF. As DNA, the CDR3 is TGCGCCAGCAGCTTGTCGGGGGTGAACACTGAAGCTTTCTTT.

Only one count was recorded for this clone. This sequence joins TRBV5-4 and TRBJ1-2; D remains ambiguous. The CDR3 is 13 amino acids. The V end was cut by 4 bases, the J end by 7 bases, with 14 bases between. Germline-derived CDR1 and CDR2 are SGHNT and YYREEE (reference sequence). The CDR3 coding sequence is TGTGCCAGCAGCGTCGGGAGCTCGGGTGGCTACACCTTC. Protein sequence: CASSVGSSGGYTF.

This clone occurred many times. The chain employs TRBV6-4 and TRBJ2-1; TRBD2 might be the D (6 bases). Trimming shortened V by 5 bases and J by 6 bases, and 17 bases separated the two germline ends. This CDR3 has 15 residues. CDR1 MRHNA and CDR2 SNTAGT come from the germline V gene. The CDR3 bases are TGTGCCAGCAGTCCAGGCGGGACTCAATCCAATGAGCAGTTCTTC. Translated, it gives CASSPGGTQSNEQFF.

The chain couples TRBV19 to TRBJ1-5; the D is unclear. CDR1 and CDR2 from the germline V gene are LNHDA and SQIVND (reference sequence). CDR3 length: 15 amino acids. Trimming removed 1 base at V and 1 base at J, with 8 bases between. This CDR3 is CASSIGGYSNQPQHF. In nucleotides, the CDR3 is TGTGCCAGTAGTATAGGAGGGTACAGCAATCAGCCCCAGCATTTT. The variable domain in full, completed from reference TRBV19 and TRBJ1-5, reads DGGITQSPKYLFRKEGQNVTLSCEQNLNHDAMYWYRQDPGQGLRLIYYSQIVNDFQKGDIAEGYSVSREKKESFPLTVTSAQKNPTAFYLCASSIGGYSNQPQHFGDGTRLSIL.

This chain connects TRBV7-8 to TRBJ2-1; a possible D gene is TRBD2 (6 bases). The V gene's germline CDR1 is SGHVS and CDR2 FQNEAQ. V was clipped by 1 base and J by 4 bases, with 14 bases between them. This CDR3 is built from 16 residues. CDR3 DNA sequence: TGTGCCAGCAGCTTAGGGTCGGTCGGGAGTTACAATGAGCAGTTCTTC. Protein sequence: CASSLGSVGSYNEQFF. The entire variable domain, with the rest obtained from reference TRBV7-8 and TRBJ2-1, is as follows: GAGVSQSPRYKVAKRGQDVALRCDPISGHVSLFWYQQALGQGPEFLTYFQNEAQLDKSGLPSDRFFAERPEGSVSTLKIQRTQQEDSAVYLCASSLGSVGSYNEQFFGPGTRLTVL.

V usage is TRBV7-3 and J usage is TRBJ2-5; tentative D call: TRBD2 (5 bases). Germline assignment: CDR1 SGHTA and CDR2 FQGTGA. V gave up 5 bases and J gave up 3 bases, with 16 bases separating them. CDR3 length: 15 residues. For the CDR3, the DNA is TGTGCCAGCAGCGGAAGGGAGACGCACAAAGAGACCCAGTACTTC. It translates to CASSGRETHKETQYF. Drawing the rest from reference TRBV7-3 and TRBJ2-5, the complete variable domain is GAGVSQTPSNKVTEKGKYVELRCDPISGHTALYWYRQSLGQGPEFLIYFQGTGAADDSGLPNDRFFAVRPEGSVSTLKIQRTERGDSAVYLCASSGRETHKETQYFGPGTRLLVL.

The CDR3 loop is CASTPRASGGYGYTF. Here the CDR3 DNA reads TGTGCCAGCACCCCTAGGGCCTCAGGGGGCTATGGCTACACCTTC. This chain links TRBV27 with TRBJ1-2, with 7 positions matching TRBD1. Germline loops: CDR1 MNHEY, CDR2 SMNVEV (reference sequence). The CDR3 length is 15 residues. After removal of 7 bases from V and 4 bases from J, the junction contained 12 bases not matched to a gene.

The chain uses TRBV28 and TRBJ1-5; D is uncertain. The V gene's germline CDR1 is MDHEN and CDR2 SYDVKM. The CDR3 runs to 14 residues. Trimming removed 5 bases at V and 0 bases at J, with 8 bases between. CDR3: CASSTPYSNQPQHF. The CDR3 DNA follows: TGTGCCAGCAGTACGCCCTATAGCAATCAGCCCCAGCATTTT.

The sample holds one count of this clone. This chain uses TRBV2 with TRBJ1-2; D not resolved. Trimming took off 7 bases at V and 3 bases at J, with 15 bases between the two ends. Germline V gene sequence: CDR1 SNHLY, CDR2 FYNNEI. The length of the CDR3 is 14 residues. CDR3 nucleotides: TGTGCCAGCACCGCCGGGAGGGAGGACTATGGCTACACCTTC. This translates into CASTAGREDYGYTF.

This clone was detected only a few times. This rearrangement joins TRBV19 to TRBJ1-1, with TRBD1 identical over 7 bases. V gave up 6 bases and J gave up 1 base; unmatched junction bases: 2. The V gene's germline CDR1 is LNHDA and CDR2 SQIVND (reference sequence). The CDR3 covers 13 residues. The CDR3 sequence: CASRNRGNTEAFF. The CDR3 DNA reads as TGTGCCAGTAGGAACAGGGGGAACACTGAAGCTTTCTTT.

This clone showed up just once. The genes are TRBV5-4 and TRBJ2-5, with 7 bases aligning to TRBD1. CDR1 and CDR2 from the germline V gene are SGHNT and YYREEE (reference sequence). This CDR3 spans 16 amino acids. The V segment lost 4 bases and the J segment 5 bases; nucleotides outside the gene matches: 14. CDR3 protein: CASSHSTGQNRETQYF. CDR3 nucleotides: TGTGCCAGCAGCCATTCGACGGGACAGAACAGGGAGACCCAGTACTTC.